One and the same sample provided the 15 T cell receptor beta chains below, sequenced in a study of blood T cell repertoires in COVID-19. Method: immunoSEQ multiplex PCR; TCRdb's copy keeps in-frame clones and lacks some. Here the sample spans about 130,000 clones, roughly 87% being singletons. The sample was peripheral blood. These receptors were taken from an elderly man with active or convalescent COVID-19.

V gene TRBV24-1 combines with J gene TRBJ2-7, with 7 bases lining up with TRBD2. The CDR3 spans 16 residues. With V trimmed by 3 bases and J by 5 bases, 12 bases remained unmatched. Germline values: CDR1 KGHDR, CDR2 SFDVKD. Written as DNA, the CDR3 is TGTGCCACCAGTGATCCACGGGTTATGGCGGGAGACGAGCAGTACTTC. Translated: CATSDPRVMAGDEQYF.

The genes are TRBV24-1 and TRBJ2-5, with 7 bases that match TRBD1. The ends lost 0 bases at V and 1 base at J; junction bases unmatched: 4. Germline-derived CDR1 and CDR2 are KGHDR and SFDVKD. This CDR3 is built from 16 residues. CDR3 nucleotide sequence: TGTGCCACCAGTGATTTGATCGGGACAGCCCAAGAGACCCAGTACTTC. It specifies CATSDLIGTAQETQYF.

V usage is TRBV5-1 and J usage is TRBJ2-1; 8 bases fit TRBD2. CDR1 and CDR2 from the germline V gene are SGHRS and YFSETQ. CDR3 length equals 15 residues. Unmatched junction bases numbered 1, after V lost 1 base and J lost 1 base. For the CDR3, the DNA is TGCGCCAGCAGCTTGATAGCGGGGTCCTACAATGAGCAGTTCTTC. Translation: CASSLIAGSYNEQFF.

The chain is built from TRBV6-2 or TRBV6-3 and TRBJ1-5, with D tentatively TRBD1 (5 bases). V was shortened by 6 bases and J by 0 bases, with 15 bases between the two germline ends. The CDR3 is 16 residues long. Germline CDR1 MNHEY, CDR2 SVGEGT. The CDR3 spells CASSDGGGYSNQPQHF. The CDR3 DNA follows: TGTGCCAGCAGCGACGGGGGGGGTTATAGCAATCAGCCCCAGCATTTT.

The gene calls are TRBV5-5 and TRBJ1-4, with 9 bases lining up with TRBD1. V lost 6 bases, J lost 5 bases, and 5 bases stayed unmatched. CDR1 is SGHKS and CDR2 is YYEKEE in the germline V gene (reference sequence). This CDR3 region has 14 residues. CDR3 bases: TGTGCCAGCACCGGGACAGGGCAGAATGAAAAACTGTTTTTT. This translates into CASTGTGQNEKLFF.

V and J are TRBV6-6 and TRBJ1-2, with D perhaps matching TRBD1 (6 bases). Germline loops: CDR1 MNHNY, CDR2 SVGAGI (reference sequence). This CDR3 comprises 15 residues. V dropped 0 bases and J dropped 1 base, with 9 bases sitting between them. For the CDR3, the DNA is TGTGCCAGCAGTTACTCGCCAGGGGTTAACTATGGCTACACCTTC. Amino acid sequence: CASSYSPGVNYGYTF.

CDR3 nucleotide sequence: TGTGCCAGCTCTCCTAGCGGGAGGGACTACGAGCAGTACTTC. Protein sequence: CASSPSGRDYEQYF. The chain is built from TRBV18 and TRBJ2-7, with 12 positions matching TRBD2. From germline, CDR1 is KGHSH and CDR2 LQKENI. V was pared by 6 bases and J by 3 bases, with 3 bases of the junction left unmatched. This CDR3 is built from 14 residues.

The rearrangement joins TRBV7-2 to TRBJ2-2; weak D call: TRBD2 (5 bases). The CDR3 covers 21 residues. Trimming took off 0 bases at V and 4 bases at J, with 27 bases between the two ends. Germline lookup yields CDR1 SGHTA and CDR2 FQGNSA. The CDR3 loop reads CASSLAPGRAEGRKGTGELFF. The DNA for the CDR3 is TGTGCCAGCAGCTTAGCGCCTGGGAGAGCCGAAGGCAGGAAGGGCACCGGGGAGCTGTTTTTT.

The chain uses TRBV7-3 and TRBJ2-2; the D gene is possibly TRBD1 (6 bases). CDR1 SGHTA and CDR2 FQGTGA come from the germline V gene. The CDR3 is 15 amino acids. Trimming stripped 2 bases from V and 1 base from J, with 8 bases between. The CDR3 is CASSLLGGNTGELFF. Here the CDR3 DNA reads TGTGCCAGCAGCTTACTAGGGGGGAACACCGGGGAGCTGTTTTTT.

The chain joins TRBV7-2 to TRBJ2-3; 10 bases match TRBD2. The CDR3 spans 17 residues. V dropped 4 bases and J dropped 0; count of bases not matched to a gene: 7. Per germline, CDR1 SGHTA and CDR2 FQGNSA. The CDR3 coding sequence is TGTGCCAGCAGCTCTAGCGGGGGACCCGCTAGCACAGATACGCAGTATTTT. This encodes CASSSSGGPASTDTQYF.

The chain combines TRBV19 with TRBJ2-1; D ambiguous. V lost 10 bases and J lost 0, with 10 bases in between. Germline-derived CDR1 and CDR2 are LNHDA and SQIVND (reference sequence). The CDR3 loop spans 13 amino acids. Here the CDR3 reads CAISRSSYNEQFF. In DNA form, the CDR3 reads TGTGCCATTAGCCGGAGCTCCTACAATGAGCAGTTCTTC. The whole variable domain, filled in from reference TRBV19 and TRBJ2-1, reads DGGITQSPKYLFRKEGQNVTLSCEQNLNHDAMYWYRQDPGQGLRLIYYSQIVNDFQKGDIAEGYSVSREKKESFPLTVTSAQKNPTAFYLCAISRSSYNEQFFGPGTRLTVL.

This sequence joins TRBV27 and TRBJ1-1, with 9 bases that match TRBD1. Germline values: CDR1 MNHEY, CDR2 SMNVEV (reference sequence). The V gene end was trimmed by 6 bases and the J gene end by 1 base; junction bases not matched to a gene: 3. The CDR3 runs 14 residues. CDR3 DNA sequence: TGTGCCAGCAGAGGACAGGGGTGGAACACTGAAGCTTTCTTT. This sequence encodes CASRGQGWNTEAFF.

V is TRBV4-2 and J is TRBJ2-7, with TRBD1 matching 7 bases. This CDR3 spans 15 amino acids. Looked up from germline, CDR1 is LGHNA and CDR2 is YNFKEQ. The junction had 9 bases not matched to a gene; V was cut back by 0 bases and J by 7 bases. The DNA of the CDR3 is TGTGCCAGCAGCCAAGATGGAAGACAGGGACAAGAGCAGTACTTC. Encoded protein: CASSQDGRQGQEQYF.

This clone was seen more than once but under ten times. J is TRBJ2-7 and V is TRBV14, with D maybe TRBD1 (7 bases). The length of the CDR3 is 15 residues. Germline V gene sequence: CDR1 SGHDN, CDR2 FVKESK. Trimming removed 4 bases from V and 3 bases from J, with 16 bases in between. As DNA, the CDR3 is TGTGCCAGCAGCCCGCCAAGCAGGGGGGTCTACGAGCAGTACTTC. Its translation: CASSPPSRGVYEQYF.

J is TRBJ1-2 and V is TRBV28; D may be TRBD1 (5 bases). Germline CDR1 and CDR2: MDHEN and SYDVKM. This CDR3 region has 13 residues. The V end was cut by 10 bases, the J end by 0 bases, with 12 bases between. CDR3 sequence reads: CATWSGANYGYTF. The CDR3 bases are TGTGCCACCTGGTCGGGGGCTAACTATGGCTACACCTTC.